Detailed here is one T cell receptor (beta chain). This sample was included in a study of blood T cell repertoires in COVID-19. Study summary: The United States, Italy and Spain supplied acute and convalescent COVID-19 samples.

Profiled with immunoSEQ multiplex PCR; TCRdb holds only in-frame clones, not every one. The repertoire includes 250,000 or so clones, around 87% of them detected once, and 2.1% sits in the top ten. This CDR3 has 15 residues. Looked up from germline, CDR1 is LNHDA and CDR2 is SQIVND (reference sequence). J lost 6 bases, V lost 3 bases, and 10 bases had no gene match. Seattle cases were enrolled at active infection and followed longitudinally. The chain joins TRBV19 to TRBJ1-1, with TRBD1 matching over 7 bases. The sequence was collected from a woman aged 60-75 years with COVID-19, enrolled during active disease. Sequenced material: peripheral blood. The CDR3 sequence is CASSIETGRSSEAFF. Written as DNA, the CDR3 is TGTGCCAGTAGTATTGAGACAGGGCGGAGCTCTGAAGCTTTCTTT.